The rows below give T cell receptor beta chains drawn from one sample of a study of T-cell reconstitution after alpha-beta-depleted transplantation in children. One entry per CDR3 protein results from TCRdb running MiXCR on the PCR reads. The sample shows roughly 280,000 distinct CDR3 sequences, around a tenth of them seen only once. Here the sequenced sample was peripheral blood, taken 180 days after TCRalphabeta/CD19-depleted stem cell transplant. The receptors derive from a male patient between 2 and 15 years old who had a stem cell transplant for chronic granulomatous disease, so the T cells may come from the graft donor. Both conserved end residues are part of each CDR3. D genes are given only for firm matches. The size of a clone is reported for some rows only, either as once, few or many, or as a class for expanded clones.

clone size,J gene,V gene,D gene,CDR3 protein,CDR3 DNA
many,TRBJ2-1,TRBV7-6,TRBD1,CASSLRTGVLNEQFF,TGTGCCAGCAGCTTACGGACAGGCGTACTCAATGAGCAGTTCTTC
many,TRBJ2-7,TRBV12-3/TRBV12-4,.,CASSPRAGGLYEQYF,TGTGCCAGCAGTCCCCGGGCAGGGGGGCTTTACGAGCAGTACTTC
many,TRBJ1-2,TRBV14,TRBD1,CASSRPGQGGTYGYTF,TGTGCCAGCAGCCGCCCTGGACAGGGGGGGACCTATGGCTACACCTTC
many,TRBJ2-1,TRBV5-1,TRBD2,CASSLFRLAGASYNEQFF,TGCGCCAGCAGCTTGTTTCGCCTAGCGGGAGCTAGTTACAATGAGCAGTTCTTC
many,TRBJ2-5,TRBV6-1,.,CASSERSYQETQYF,TGTGCCAGCAGTGAGCGCAGCTACCAAGAGACCCAGTACTTC
many,TRBJ2-7,TRBV15,TRBD1,CATSRVDRLTQQYF,TGTGCCACCAGCAGAGTGGACAGGCTTACGCAGCAGTACTTC
many,TRBJ2-4,TRBV21-1,.,CASSSPPGVQYF,TGTGCCAGCAGTTCCCCCCCCGGGGTTCAGTACTTC
.,TRBJ2-4,TRBV6-4,TRBD2,CASKIQLRHLAGGPEAKNIQYF,TGTGCCAGCAAAATACAGCTACGGCATCTAGCGGGAGGGCCGGAGGCCAAAAACATTCAGTACTTC
.,TRBJ2-1,TRBV11-2,TRBD2,CASSLGWGSGGSTNEQFF,TGTGCCAGCAGCTTAGGATGGGGGAGCGGGGGCAGTACAAATGAGCAGTTCTTC
.,TRBJ1-5,TRBV19,TRBD1,CASSGTGNQPQHF,TGTGCCAGTTCCGGGACAGGGAATCAGCCCCAGCATTTT
.,TRBJ2-1,TRBV5-1,TRBD1,CASSLALGQGVGNEQFF,TGCGCCAGCAGCTTGGCACTCGGACAGGGGGTGGGGAATGAGCAGTTCTTC
.,TRBJ2-7,TRBV7-7,TRBD1,CASSLGTVGQGSYEQYF,TGTGCTAGCAGCTTAGGCACCGTGGGACAGGGATCCTACGAGCAGTACTTC
many,TRBJ1-2,TRBV20-1,.,CSARDRGKKNYGYTF,TGCAGTGCTAGAGATCGGGGGAAGAAGAACTATGGCTACACCTTC
many,TRBJ2-7,TRBV7-9,.,CASSFDPVSYEQYF,TGTGCCAGCAGCTTTGACCCTGTCTCCTACGAGCAGTACTTC
many,TRBJ1-1,TRBV7-6,TRBD1,CASSQGGGETEAFF,TGTGCCAGCAGCCAGGGGGGGGGTGAAACGGAAGCTTTCTTT
many,TRBJ1-2,TRBV14,TRBD1,CASSHDRVNGYTF,TGTGCCAGCAGCCACGACAGGGTGAATGGCTACACCTTC
many,TRBJ2-7,TRBV15,.,CATSRDRWSYEQYF,TGTGCCACCAGCAGAGATAGATGGTCCTACGAGCAGTACTTC
many,TRBJ1-2,TRBV9,.,CASSVAGFGYTF,TGTGCCAGCAGCGTAGCCGGGTTTGGCTACACCTTC
.,TRBJ2-3,TRBV5-1,TRBD2,CASSPNLAGGEDTQYF,TGCGCCAGCAGCCCGAATTTAGCGGGAGGGGAAGATACGCAGTATTTT
few,TRBJ1-5,TRBV20-1,.,CCAREPRGGGNQPQHF,TGCTGTGCTAGAGAGCCTAGGGGGGGTGGGAATCAGCCCCAGCATTTT
many,TRBJ1-6,TRBV5-5,TRBD1,CASSSGPGQGYSPLHF,TGTGCCAGCAGCTCAGGACCGGGACAGGGATATTCACCCCTCCACTTT
few,TRBJ2-5,TRBV23-1,.,CASSQGDRPGGTQYF,TGCGCCAGCAGTCAAGGGGACCGACCAGGCGGGACCCAGTACTTC
many,TRBJ2-3,TRBV5-5,.,CASSSWGGGTDTQYF,TGTGCCAGCAGCTCCTGGGGCGGGGGCACAGATACGCAGTATTTT
once,TRBJ2-4,TRBV19,TRBD2,CASSIPSGKNIQYF,TGTGCCAGTAGTATTCCTAGCGGGAAAAACATTCAGTACTTC
once,TRBJ2-3,TRBV5-5,TRBD2,CASSYSGTSGTDTQYF,TGTGCCAGCAGCTACAGCGGGACTAGCGGCACAGATACGCAGTATTTT
many,TRBJ2-1,TRBV29-1,.,CSVKDHNNEQFF,TGCAGCGTAAAGGACCATAACAATGAGCAGTTCTTC
many,TRBJ2-7,TRBV6-6,.,CASTRGWAYEQYF,TGTGCCAGCACCCGGGGGTGGGCCTACGAGCAGTACTTC
.,TRBJ2-3,TRBV24-1,TRBD2,CCAPVRGAGPTTDTQYF,TGCTGTGCCCCAGTTAGGGGAGCGGGACCCACCACAGATACGCAGTATTTT
many,TRBJ1-5,TRBV5-5,.,CASSLVSNQPQHF,TGTGCCAGCAGCTTGGTTAGCAATCAGCCCCAGCATTTT
.,TRBJ2-4,TRBV7-2,TRBD1,CASSYDRGRDIQYF,TGTGCCAGCAGCTATGACAGGGGGCGCGACATTCAGTACTTC
.,TRBJ2-7,TRBV12-3/TRBV12-4,TRBD1,CASSQVRDSLSYEQYF,TGTGCCAGCAGTCAAGTCCGGGACAGCCTCTCCTACGAGCAGTACTTC
many,TRBJ1-2,TRBV28,.,CASSWNNYGYTF,TGTGCCAGCAGTTGGAATAACTATGGCTACACCTTC
many,TRBJ2-4,TRBV9,TRBD2,CASSVGAGGPNIQYF,TGTGCCAGCAGCGTAGGAGCGGGAGGTCCAAACATTCAGTACTTC
many,TRBJ2-2,TRBV3-1,.,CASSQRVAGELFF,TGTGCCAGCAGCCAAAGGGTCGCCGGGGAGCTGTTTTTT
many,TRBJ2-7,TRBV29-1,TRBD2,CSVGGLADPYEQYF,TGCAGCGTTGGAGGACTAGCGGACCCCTACGAGCAGTACTTC